What follows are 11 T cell receptor beta chains derived from one specimen sequenced in a study of blood T cell repertoires in COVID-19. The repertoire was sequenced with immunoSEQ multiplex PCR; TCRdb's copy has only in-frame clones and lacks some. The data show more than 150,000 clones, 75% to 90% seen once. Sequencing was performed on peripheral blood. The receptor set was obtained from a middle-aged woman with acute or convalescent COVID-19.

This chain links TRBV10-2 with TRBJ1-6; 7 bases line up with TRBD1. J was trimmed by 7 bases and V by 10 bases; bases with no gene match: 7. The CDR3 is made up of 13 amino acids. Germline CDR1 is WSHSY and CDR2 is SAAADI. The CDR3 here is CATRGPMNSPLHF. DNA for the CDR3: TGCGCCACAAGGGGGCCAATGAATTCACCCCTCCACTTT.

The chain uses TRBV11-3 and TRBJ1-1, with a weak D call TRBD1 (5 bases). Per germline, CDR1 SGHNT and CDR2 YENEEA. With 3 bases removed from V and 1 base from J, the gap between germline ends came to 6 bases. The CDR3 runs 13 residues. CDR3 DNA sequence: TGTGCCAGCAGCTTTACAGGGAACACTGAAGCTTTCTTT. Encoded protein: CASSFTGNTEAFF.

This clone was counted a few times. The CDR3 nucleotides read TGTGCCAGCTCTTCCGCGCCTACGGCTGAAGCTTTCTTT. Its translation is CASSSAPTAEAFF. The V call is TRBV18, the J call TRBJ1-1; D is ambiguous. The CDR3 contains 13 residues. In germline, CDR1 is KGHSH, CDR2 LQKENI. V was pared by 6 bases and J by 6 bases, with 14 bases between.

The V gene is TRBV29-1, the J gene TRBJ2-7; unclear D gene. CDR1 SQVTM and CDR2 ANQGSEA come from the germline V gene. V gave up 4 bases and J gave up 6 bases, with 16 bases separating them. This CDR3 is 13 amino acids long. DNA for the CDR3: TGCAGCGTTGGCTCCAACGCCCTACGCGAGCAGTACTTC. This translates into CSVGSNALREQYF.

The chain recombines TRBV27 with TRBJ2-2; D perhaps matches TRBD2 (5 bases). Germline loops: CDR1 MNHEY, CDR2 SMNVEV (reference sequence). V shed 0 bases and J shed 7 bases, with 15 bases lying between them. This CDR3 comprises 16 residues. The CDR3: CASSLSFSSLRGELFF. The CDR3 DNA is TGTGCCAGCAGTTTATCGTTTTCTAGCCTGCGCGGGGAGCTGTTTTTT.

This chain uses TRBV28 with TRBJ2-7; D is uncertain. Between the trimmed V and J ends, which lost 5 bases and 5 bases, there was a span of 13 bases. The CDR3 totals 13 residues. The germline V gene has CDR1 MDHEN and CDR2 SYDVKM. The CDR3 protein is CASSPPVRDEQYF. CDR3 nucleotide sequence: TGTGCCAGCAGTCCCCCGGTGCGCGACGAGCAGTACTTC.

This chain joins TRBV28 and TRBJ1-5; D may be TRBD1 (5 bases). The CDR3 has 15 amino acids. From germline, CDR1 is MDHEN and CDR2 SYDVKM. V shed 7 bases and J shed 4 bases, with 17 bases lying between them. CDR3 in amino acids: CASKFIWQGNQPQHF. The CDR3 DNA sequence: TGTGCCAGCAAGTTTATCTGGCAGGGAAATCAGCCCCAGCATTTT.

The chain carries TRBV11-2 and TRBJ2-1; D gene ambiguous. The germline gives CDR1 SGHAT, CDR2 FQNNGV. The CDR3 consists of 15 residues. Trimming pared 2 bases from V and 0 bases from J, leaving 8 bases between. The CDR3 DNA sequence: TGTGCCAGCAGCTTATTCGCGAGCTCCTACAATGAGCAGTTCTTC. This codes for CASSLFASSYNEQFF.

There are many counts of this clone. The CDR3 sequence: CASSSTGTGNSYNSPLHF. CDR3 DNA sequence: TGCGCCAGCAGCTCAACCGGGACAGGGAACTCCTATAATTCACCCCTCCACTTT. V gene TRBV5-1 combines with J gene TRBJ1-6; 9 bases map to TRBD1. Unmatched junction bases numbered 7, after V lost 3 bases and J lost 0 bases. Germline CDR1 and CDR2: SGHRS and YFSETQ. The CDR3 totals 18 residues.

This chain connects TRBV25-1 to TRBJ1-4, with TRBD1 matching over 9 bases. Trimming cost V 3 bases and J 10 bases; bases outside gene matches: 12. This CDR3 is built from 16 residues. The germline gives CDR1 MGHDK, CDR2 SYGVNS. The CDR3 DNA reads TGTGCCAGCAGTGATTTTCTCGACAGGGGGAGTGGAAAACTGTTTTTT. The encoded protein is CASSDFLDRGSGKLFF. Combining the CDR3 with reference TRBV25-1 and TRBJ1-4 gives the whole variable domain EADIYQTPRYLVIGTGKKITLECSQTMGHDKMYWYQQDPGMELHLIHYSYGVNSTEKGDLSSESTVSRIRTEHFPLTLESARPSHTSQYLCASSDFLDRGSGKLFFGSGTQLSVL.

The rearrangement joins TRBV28 to TRBJ2-4, with 10 bases identical to TRBD1. V gave up 5 bases and J gave up 0 bases; unmatched junction bases: 16. The CDR3 is made up of 20 amino acids. CDR1 and CDR2 (germline): MDHEN, SYDVKM. The CDR3 reads CASSGTGVKSRERAKNIQYF. The CDR3 nucleotides read TGTGCCAGCAGTGGGACAGGGGTAAAGTCGCGGGAACGAGCCAAAAACATTCAGTACTTC.